A selection of T cell receptor beta chains follows, all from one sample in a study of blood T cell repertoires in COVID-19. Sequencing was performed with immunoSEQ multiplex PCR; in TCRdb, only in-frame clones are kept and a portion is missing. Altogether around 300,000 clones are present, approximately 91% being singletons, with the ten largest covering 0.94%. Sequenced sample: peripheral blood. These receptors all stem from a woman between 40 and 55 years old who had recovered from COVID-19. CDR3s include the opening cysteine and the closing phenylalanine or tryptophan. D genes are given only for firm matches. Some rows mark clone size as missing; the rest say once, few, many or name a class of expanded clone.

J	V	size	D	DNA	CDR3
TRBJ2-7	TRBV13	NA	NA	TGTGCCAGCAGCGCCCGGGAGTCCTACGAGCAGTACTTC	CASSARESYEQYF
TRBJ2-3	TRBV7-8	NA	TRBD1	TGTGCCAGCAGCTTGGGACAGGGGGGCACAGATACGCAGTATTTT	CASSLGQGGTDTQYF
TRBJ2-7	TRBV25-1	once	TRBD2	TGTGCCAGCAGAGGACTAGCGGGTCCCAAAAATTCCTACGAGCAGTACTTC	CASRGLAGPKNSYEQYF
TRBJ2-1	TRBV9	NA	TRBD2	TGTGCCAGCAGCGTAGCTGGGACTAGCGTAAGTGAGCAGTTCTTC	CASSVAGTSVSEQFF
TRBJ2-7	TRBV2	NA	NA	TGTGCCAGCAAGGGGCCCCCATTCTACGAGCAGTACTTC	CASKGPPFYEQYF
TRBJ2-5	TRBV3-1/TRBV3-2	once	TRBD1	TGTGCCAGCAGCCAAGCCGGACAGGGGGGGGAGACCCAGTACTTC	CASSQAGQGGETQYF
TRBJ1-4	TRBV5-1	NA	NA	TGCGCCAGCAGCCCCCTTCCCGCAACTAATGAAAAACTGTTTTTT	CASSPLPATNEKLFF
TRBJ2-3	TRBV5-1	NA	NA	TGCGCCAGCAGCCCTGAAGACTTGGCAGATACGCAGTATTTT	CASSPEDLADTQYF
TRBJ1-5	TRBV11-1	few	NA	TGTGCCAGCAGCCTCGACAGGAATCAGCCCCAGCATTTT	CASSLDRNQPQHF
TRBJ2-1	TRBV7-9	NA	TRBD2	TGTGCCAGCAGCCGAGGGGCTAGCGGGAGCTCCTACAATGAGCAGTTCTTC	CASSRGASGSSYNEQFF
TRBJ2-2	TRBV11-3	NA	NA	TGTGCCAGCAGCGCCCGCAAAACTAGCTTAAGGAACACCGGGGAGCTGTTTTTT	CASSARKTSLRNTGELFF
TRBJ2-3	TRBV6-5	NA	NA	TGTGCCAGCAGGGAGTTAAATACGCAGTATTTT	CASRELNTQYF
TRBJ1-2	TRBV30	NA	NA	TGTGCCTGGAACCTCGGGGGGGGCTACACCTTC	CAWNLGGGYTF
TRBJ2-1	TRBV19	NA	TRBD1	TGTGCCAGTAGTACCAGGACAGGAAAAGATATCTACAATGAGCAGTTCTTC	CASSTRTGKDIYNEQFF
TRBJ1-5	TRBV19	NA	NA	TGTGCCAGTAGTCCAGACGGGGGTAGTCAGCCCCAGCATTTT	CASSPDGGSQPQHF
TRBJ2-7	TRBV28	NA	TRBD1	TGTGCCAGCAGTCCTCGGGGACAGATGTTCTCCTACGAGCAGTACTTC	CASSPRGQMFSYEQYF
TRBJ1-4	TRBV19	once	NA	TGTGCCAGTAGTCCCATCGCCAGCGGTGCAACTAATGAAAAACTGTTTTTT	CASSPIASGATNEKLFF
TRBJ1-2	TRBV18	NA	TRBD1	TGTGCCAGCTCAGAAGACAGGGACTATGGCTACACCTTC	CASSEDRDYGYTF
TRBJ1-6	TRBV30	NA	NA	TGTGCCTGGAGTGTAGGGCAGCGGGGTTCACCCCTCCACTTT	CAWSVGQRGSPLHF
TRBJ1-6	TRBV4-1	NA	TRBD1	TGCGCCAGCAGCCAAGATCGGACAGGGGGTTTTAGTTCACCCCTCCACTTT	CASSQDRTGGFSSPLHF
TRBJ1-5	TRBV10-3	NA	TRBD1	TGTGCCATCAGAGGACAGGAGGGTCAGCCCCAGCATTTT	CAIRGQEGQPQHF
TRBJ2-1	TRBV6-6	NA	TRBD2	TGTGCCAGCAGTCCACGGGGGGTCAGTCAATCGAGAGGGTTCTACAATGAGCAGTTCTTC	CASSPRGVSQSRGFYNEQFF
TRBJ1-1	TRBV7-9	once	TRBD1	TGTGCCAGCAGCTTAGTGGGTCAGGGGGCAGCTGAAGCTTTCTTT	CASSLVGQGAAEAFF
TRBJ2-1	TRBV5-1	NA	TRBD1	TGCGCCAGCAGCGGCAACGTGGGACAGCACAATGAGCAGTTCTTC	CASSGNVGQHNEQFF
TRBJ2-2	TRBV6-5	once	TRBD2	TGTGCCTGTAGCGGGCTCCAACACACCGGGGAGCTGTTTTTT	CACSGLQHTGELFF
TRBJ2-1	TRBV9	NA	TRBD2	TGTGCCAGCAGCGTAGAAGGGGCTAGCGGGAGGGCTGAGCAGTTCTTC	CASSVEGASGRAEQFF
TRBJ2-3	TRBV6-5	NA	NA	TGTGCCAGCTTGCGGGACAGCACAGATACGCAGTATTTT	CASLRDSTDTQYF
TRBJ2-5	TRBV7-3	once	NA	TGTGCCAGCAGCTTAAGGCCCGGGGGTCAAGAGACCCAGTACTTC	CASSLRPGGQETQYF